These 19 T cell receptor beta chains share one sample of origin, sequenced in a study of cytomegalovirus exposure and HLA in healthy donors. It was with 60 Vbeta and 13 Jbeta primers that the PCR ran. Assay used: immunoSEQ multiplex PCR; TCRdb lists only in-frame clones, some missing. The data hold about 200,000 clones, with around 87% observed a single time. The sequencing input was PBMCs. All receptors derive from a woman aged 18-29 years in good health and CMV-seronegative.

The CDR3 DNA sequence: TGCGCCAGCAGCTTGGCGAACAGCGAGCAGTACTTC. Translated, it gives CASSLANSEQYF. V usage is TRBV5-1 and J usage is TRBJ2-7; D remains ambiguous. The CDR3 sequence is 12 residues long. Trimming pared 0 bases from V and 6 bases from J, leaving 7 bases between. Germline assignment: CDR1 SGHRS and CDR2 YFSETQ.

The rearrangement joins TRBV7-2 to TRBJ1-2, with 12 bases fitting TRBD1. V dropped 4 bases and J dropped 7; count of bases not matched to a gene: 10. The germline gives CDR1 SGHTA, CDR2 FQGNSA. CDR3 length: 16 amino acids. The DNA of the CDR3 is TGTGCCAGCAGCTCTCACCGGGACAGGGGGCGCCTTGGCTACACCTTC. This gives the protein CASSSHRDRGRLGYTF.

Details on this clone: The sample carries other DNA sequences with the same CDR3. The V call is TRBV2, the J call TRBJ2-5; TRBD2 aligns across 7 bases. The germline gives CDR1 SNHLY, CDR2 FYNNEI. The CDR3 runs 14 residues. The V gene end was trimmed by 2 bases and the J gene end by 2 bases; junction bases not matched to a gene: 2. The DNA for the CDR3 is TGTGCCAGCAGTGAACAGGGAGGGCAAGAGACCCAGTACTTC. The encoded protein is CASSEQGGQETQYF.

This clone was recorded once. The gene calls are TRBV7-2 and TRBJ2-1; D unclear. Germline CDR1 reads SGHTA; CDR2 reads FQGNSA. V lost 5 bases and J 10 bases, leaving 18 bases between the germline ends. CDR3 length: 14 residues. Here the CDR3 reads CASSTNHLREEQFF. Written as DNA, the CDR3 is TGTGCCAGCAGCACCAACCACTTAAGAGAGGAGCAGTTCTTC.

V gene TRBV5-6 combines with J gene TRBJ2-5, with 8 positions matching TRBD2. Germline loops: CDR1 SGHDT, CDR2 YYEEEE. This CDR3 spans 17 amino acids. V shed 1 base, J shed 5 bases, and the junction held 13 bases outside the gene matches. In nucleotides, the CDR3 is TGTGCCAGCAGCTTGTCCGGGAGGGCGGGCGGCTTGGAGACCCAGTACTTC. Protein sequence: CASSLSGRAGGLETQYF.

The rearrangement joins TRBV19 to TRBJ1-2; no firm D call. V shed 3 bases and J shed 1 base, with 9 bases lying between them. This CDR3 has 14 residues. Germline-derived CDR1 and CDR2 are LNHDA and SQIVND (reference sequence). The CDR3 reads CASSIGHLNYGYTF. CDR3 bases: TGTGCCAGTAGTATTGGGCATCTTAACTATGGCTACACCTTC. Drawing the rest from reference TRBV19 and TRBJ1-2, the complete variable domain is DGGITQSPKYLFRKEGQNVTLSCEQNLNHDAMYWYRQDPGQGLRLIYYSQIVNDFQKGDIAEGYSVSREKKESFPLTVTSAQKNPTAFYLCASSIGHLNYGYTFGSGTRLTVV.

The chain joins TRBV6-1 to TRBJ1-2; D perhaps matches TRBD1 (5 bases). V lost 4 bases and J lost 2, with 11 bases in between. Germline V gives CDR1 MNHNS, CDR2 SASEGT. CDR3 length equals 14 residues. Here the CDR3 reads CASSARALNYGYTF. As DNA, the CDR3 is TGTGCCAGCAGTGCCAGGGCCTTAAACTATGGCTACACCTTC.

The rearrangement uses TRBV28 and TRBJ2-7; 12 bases match TRBD1. Trimming removed 4 bases from V and 6 bases from J; junction bases left unmatched: 4. The CDR3 runs 14 residues. Germline values: CDR1 MDHEN, CDR2 SYDVKM. CDR3 bases: TGTGCCAGCAGTTCCCCGGGACAGGGGGCCGAGCAGTACTTC. Its protein product is CASSSPGQGAEQYF.

This chain connects TRBV11-3 to TRBJ2-7; TRBD2 aligns across 8 bases. Germline CDR1 is SGHNT and CDR2 is YENEEA. This CDR3 has 14 residues. V was clipped by 5 bases and J by 2 bases; unmatched bases: 5. CDR3 in amino acids: CASSLPGLAYEQYF. CDR3 DNA sequence: TGTGCCAGCAGCCTCCCGGGACTAGCCTACGAGCAGTACTTC. Full variable domain (remainder filled in from reference TRBV11-3 and TRBJ2-7): EAGVVQSPRYKIIEKKQPVAFWCNPISGHNTLYWYLQNLGQGPELLIRYENEEAVDDSQLPKDRFSAERLKGVDSTLKIQPAELGDSAVYLCASSLPGLAYEQYFGPGTRLTVT.

Note on this clone: One junction end does not reproduce the germline sequence, and a read error may be involved. Other DNA sequences in the sample encode the same CDR3. The chain links TRBV6-5 to TRBJ1-1, with D unclear. The CDR3 totals 16 residues. Per germline, CDR1 MNHEY and CDR2 SVGAGI. The CDR3 region is CASSYSPREFNTEAFF. CDR3 in DNA: TGCGCCAGCAGTTACTCTCCCCGGGAGTTCAACACTGAAGCTTTCTTT.

The V and J genes are TRBV5-8 and TRBJ2-7; D gene uncertain. Germline CDR1 is SGHTS and CDR2 is YDEGEE. The V gene lost 2 bases and the J gene lost 5 bases, with 14 bases spanning the gap. The length of the CDR3 is 14 residues. The CDR3 DNA sequence: TGTGCCAGCAGCTTTGGCCTAGGAGTAGACGAGCAGTACTTC. Translated, it gives CASSFGLGVDEQYF.

The CDR3 spells CAWSEGQGYEKLFF. The CDR3 DNA reads as TGTGCCTGGAGTGAGGGACAGGGCTATGAAAAACTGTTTTTT. The genes are TRBV30 and TRBJ1-4, with TRBD1 matching over 9 bases. The CDR3 has 14 residues. Germline V gene data show CDR1 as GTSNPN and CDR2 as SVGIG (reference sequence). The junction had 3 bases not matched to a gene; V was cut back by 1 base and J by 6 bases. Drawing the rest from reference TRBV30 and TRBJ1-4, the complete variable domain is SQTIHQWPATLVQPVGSPLSLECTVEGTSNPNLYWYRQAAGRGLQLLFYSVGIGQISSEVPQNLSASRPQDRQFILSSKKLLLSDSGFYLCAWSEGQGYEKLFFGSGTQLSVL.

The V and J genes are TRBV28 and TRBJ1-1; maybe TRBD1 (5 bases). The germline V gene encodes CDR1 MDHEN and CDR2 SYDVKM. This CDR3 region has 14 residues. V was pared by 3 bases and J by 3 bases, with 11 bases between. The CDR3 region has the DNA TGTGCCAGCAGTTTGTGGGGCGCGGACACTGAAGCTTTCTTT. Translation gives CASSLWGADTEAFF.

V is TRBV5-1 and J is TRBJ2-3; D is unresolved. The CDR3 extends over 16 amino acids. Trimming stripped 4 bases from V and 0 bases from J, with 15 bases between. CDR1 is SGHRS and CDR2 is YFSETQ in the germline V gene. The CDR3 reads CASSPGIFSSTDTQYF. The CDR3 nucleotides are TGCGCCAGCAGCCCGGGTATTTTCTCTAGCACAGATACGCAGTATTTT.

The V gene is TRBV7-2, the J gene TRBJ1-6; 7 bases fit TRBD1. V was pared by 5 bases and J by 5 bases, with 6 bases of the junction left unmatched. Germline V gene lookup returns CDR1 SGHTA and CDR2 FQGNSA. This CDR3 is built from 15 residues. CDR3 region: CASSTHRGHNSPLHF. The CDR3 DNA reads TGTGCCAGCAGCACTCACAGGGGACATAATTCACCCCTCCACTTT.

This chain links TRBV5-5 with TRBJ1-1; D is possibly TRBD1 (5 bases). Germline V lookup: CDR1 SGHKS, CDR2 YYEKEE (reference sequence). The CDR3 runs 14 residues. Between the trimmed V and J ends, which lost 4 bases and 0 bases, there was a span of 10 bases. CDR3 amino acids: CASSLLQVNTEAFF. In DNA form, the CDR3 reads TGTGCCAGCAGCCTCCTACAGGTGAACACTGAAGCTTTCTTT.

This rearrangement joins TRBV28 to TRBJ1-4, with unresolved D. Looked up from germline, CDR1 is MDHEN and CDR2 is SYDVKM. Trimming stripped 4 bases from V and 8 bases from J, with 14 bases between. This CDR3 comprises 14 residues. CDR3 DNA sequence: TGTGCCAGCAGTTCGGCACTACTCGACGAAAAACTGTTTTTT. Translating it yields CASSSALLDEKLFF.

The V and J genes are TRBV6-5 and TRBJ1-5, with 10 bases identical to TRBD1. CDR1 and CDR2 from the germline V gene are MNHEY and SVGAGI. J lost 5 bases, V lost 5 bases, and 3 bases had no gene match. The CDR3 extends over 14 amino acids. The CDR3 here is CASSRDRGYQPQHF. CDR3 sequence (DNA): TGTGCCAGCAGTCGGGACAGGGGTTATCAGCCCCAGCATTTT.

This chain joins TRBV7-2 and TRBJ1-3, with D possibly being TRBD1 (5 bases). V was clipped by 6 bases and J by 2 bases, with 14 bases between them. The CDR3 has 15 amino acids. Germline V lookup: CDR1 SGHTA, CDR2 FQGNSA. This CDR3 reads CASRTPGGTGNTIYF. As DNA, the CDR3 is TGTGCCAGCAGAACCCCGGGGGGAACTGGAAACACCATATATTTT.